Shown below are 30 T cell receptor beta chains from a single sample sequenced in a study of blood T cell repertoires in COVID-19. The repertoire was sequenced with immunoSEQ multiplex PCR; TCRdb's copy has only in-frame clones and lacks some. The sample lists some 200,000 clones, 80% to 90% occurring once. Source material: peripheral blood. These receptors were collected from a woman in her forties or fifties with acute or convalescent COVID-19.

This chain's CDR3 is CAWSRGQSSGNTIYF. CDR3 nucleotides: TGTGCCTGGAGCCGTGGACAGAGCTCTGGAAACACCATATATTTT. J is TRBJ1-3 and V is TRBV30; D is possibly TRBD1 (6 bases). The CDR3 consists of 15 residues. The germline V gene has CDR1 GTSNPN and CDR2 SVGIG (reference sequence). V shed 3 bases and J shed 0 bases, with 12 bases lying between them. Complete variable domain (other parts from reference TRBV30 and TRBJ1-3): SQTIHQWPATLVQPVGSPLSLECTVEGTSNPNLYWYRQAAGRGLQLLFYSVGIGQISSEVPQNLSASRPQDRQFILSSKKLLLSDSGFYLCAWSRGQSSGNTIYFGEGSWLTVV.

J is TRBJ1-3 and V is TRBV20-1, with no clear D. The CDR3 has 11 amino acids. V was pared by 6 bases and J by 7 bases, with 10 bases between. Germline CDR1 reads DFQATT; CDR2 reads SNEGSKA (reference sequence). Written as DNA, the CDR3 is TGCAGTGCCGACCCGCGGAACACCATATATTTT. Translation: CSADPRNTIYF.

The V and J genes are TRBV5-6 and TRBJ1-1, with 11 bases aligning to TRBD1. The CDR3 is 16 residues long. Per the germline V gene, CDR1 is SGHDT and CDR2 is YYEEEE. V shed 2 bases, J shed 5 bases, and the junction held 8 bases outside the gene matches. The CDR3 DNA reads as TGTGCCAGCAGCTTAGGACAGGGGGCGAAGGGAACTGAAGCTTTCTTT. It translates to CASSLGQGAKGTEAFF.

Here the CDR3 reads CASSHAGDTQYF. For the CDR3, the DNA is TGTGCCAGCAGTCATGCAGGGGATACGCAGTATTTT. The chain recombines TRBV3-1 (or the pseudogene TRBV3-2) with TRBJ2-3; a weak D match, TRBD1 (5 bases). The V end was cut by 6 bases, the J end by 6 bases, with 10 bases between. Per germline, CDR1 LGHDT and CDR2 YNNKEL (reference sequence). CDR3 size: 12 residues.

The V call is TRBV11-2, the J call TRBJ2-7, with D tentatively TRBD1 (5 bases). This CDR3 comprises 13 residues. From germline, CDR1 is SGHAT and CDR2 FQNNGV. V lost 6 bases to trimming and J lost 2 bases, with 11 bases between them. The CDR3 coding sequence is TGTGCCAGCAGTTCCGACAGAGCCTACGAGCAGTACTTC. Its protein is CASSSDRAYEQYF.

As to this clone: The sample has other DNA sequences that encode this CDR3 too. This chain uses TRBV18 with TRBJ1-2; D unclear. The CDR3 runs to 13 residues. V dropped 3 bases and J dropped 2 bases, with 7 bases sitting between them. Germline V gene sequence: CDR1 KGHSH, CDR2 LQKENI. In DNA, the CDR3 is TGTGCCAGCTCACCCGGAGGAAACTATGGCTACACCTTC. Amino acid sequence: CASSPGGNYGYTF.

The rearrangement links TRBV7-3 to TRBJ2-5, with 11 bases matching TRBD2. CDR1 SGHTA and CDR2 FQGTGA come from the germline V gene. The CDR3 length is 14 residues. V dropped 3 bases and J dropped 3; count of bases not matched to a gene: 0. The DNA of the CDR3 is TGTGCCAGCAGCTTTAGCGGGGGGGAAGAGACCCAGTACTTC. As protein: CASSFSGGEETQYF. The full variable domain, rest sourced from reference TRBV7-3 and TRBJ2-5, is GAGVSQTPSNKVTEKGKYVELRCDPISGHTALYWYRQSLGQGPEFLIYFQGTGAADDSGLPNDRFFAVRPEGSVSTLKIQRTERGDSAVYLCASSFSGGEETQYFGPGTRLLVL.

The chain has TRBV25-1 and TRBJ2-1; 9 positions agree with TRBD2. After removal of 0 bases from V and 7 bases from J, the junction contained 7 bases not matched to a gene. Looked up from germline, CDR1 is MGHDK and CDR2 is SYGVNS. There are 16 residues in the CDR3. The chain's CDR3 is CASSEYGGRAWNEQFF. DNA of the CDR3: TGTGCCAGCAGTGAATACGGCGGGAGGGCCTGGAATGAGCAGTTCTTC. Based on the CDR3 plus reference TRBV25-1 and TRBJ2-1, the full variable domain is EADIYQTPRYLVIGTGKKITLECSQTMGHDKMYWYQQDPGMELHLIHYSYGVNSTEKGDLSSESTVSRIRTEHFPLTLESARPSHTSQYLCASSEYGGRAWNEQFFGPGTRLTVL.

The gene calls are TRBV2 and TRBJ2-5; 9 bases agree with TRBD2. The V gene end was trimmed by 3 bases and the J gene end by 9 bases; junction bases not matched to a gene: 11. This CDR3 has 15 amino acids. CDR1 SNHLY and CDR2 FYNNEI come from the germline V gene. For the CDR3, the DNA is TGTGCCAGCAGTGAGTCAGCGGGGGGACGGCCCCCCCAGTACTTC. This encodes CASSESAGGRPPQYF.

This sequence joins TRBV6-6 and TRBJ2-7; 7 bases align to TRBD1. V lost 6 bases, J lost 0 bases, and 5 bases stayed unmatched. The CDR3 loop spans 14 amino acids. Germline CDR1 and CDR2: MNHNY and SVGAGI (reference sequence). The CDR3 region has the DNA TGTGCCAGCAGGCTGGACAGGCACTCCTACGAGCAGTACTTC. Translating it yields CASRLDRHSYEQYF.

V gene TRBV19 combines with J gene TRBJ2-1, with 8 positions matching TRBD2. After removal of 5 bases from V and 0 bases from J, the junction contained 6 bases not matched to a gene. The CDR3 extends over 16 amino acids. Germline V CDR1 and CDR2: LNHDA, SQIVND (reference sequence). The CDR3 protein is CASSSSGGRSYNEQFF. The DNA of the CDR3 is TGTGCCAGTAGTTCCAGCGGGGGTCGCTCCTACAATGAGCAGTTCTTC.

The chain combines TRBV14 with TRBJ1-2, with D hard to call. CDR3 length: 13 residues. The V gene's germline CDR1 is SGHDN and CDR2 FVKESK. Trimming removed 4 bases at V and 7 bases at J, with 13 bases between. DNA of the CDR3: TGTGCCAGCAGCCCCGTGAGGGCCAGTGGCTACACCTTC. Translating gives CASSPVRASGYTF. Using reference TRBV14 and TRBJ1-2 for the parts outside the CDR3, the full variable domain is EAGVTQFPSHSVIEKGQTVTLRCDPISGHDNLYWYRRVMGKEIKFLLHFVKESKQDESGMPNNRFLAERTGGTYSTLKVQPAELEDSGVYFCASSPVRASGYTFGSGTRLTVV.

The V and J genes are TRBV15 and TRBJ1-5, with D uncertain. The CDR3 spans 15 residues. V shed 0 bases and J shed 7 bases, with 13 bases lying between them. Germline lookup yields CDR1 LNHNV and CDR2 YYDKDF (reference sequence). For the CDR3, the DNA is TGTGCCACCAGCAGAGATCCCCTAAGCGGGCAGCCCCAGCATTTT. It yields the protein CATSRDPLSGQPQHF.

The CDR3 nucleotides are TGTGCCAGCAGCCAGGGGGTTCGCAGGGGTGGCTACACCTTC. This gives the protein CASSQGVRRGGYTF. The J gene is TRBJ1-2, the V gene TRBV7-2; TRBD1 agrees at 7 bases. The CDR3 contains 14 residues. With V trimmed by 5 bases and J by 7 bases, 10 bases remained unmatched. Germline values: CDR1 SGHTA, CDR2 FQGNSA.

CDR3 protein: CASSSGTSGAGGEQFF. The DNA for the CDR3 is TGCGCCAGCAGTTCCGGGACTAGCGGGGCGGGGGGTGAGCAGTTCTTC. V is TRBV5-1 and J is TRBJ2-1; the match to TRBD2 covers 13 bases. This CDR3 comprises 16 residues. V lost 5 bases and J lost 9; bases outside the gene matches: 11. Germline CDR1 is SGHRS and CDR2 is YFSETQ.

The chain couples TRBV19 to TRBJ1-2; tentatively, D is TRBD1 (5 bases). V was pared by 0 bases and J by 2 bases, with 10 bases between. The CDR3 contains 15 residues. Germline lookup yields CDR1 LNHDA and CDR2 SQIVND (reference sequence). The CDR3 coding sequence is TGTGCCAGTAGTATAGATGGAGCAGGGAACTATGGCTACACCTTC. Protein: CASSIDGAGNYGYTF.

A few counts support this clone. CDR3 sequence (DNA): TGTGCCAGCAGCTTAGTTTCGCGGGAGGGGGGCGAAAAACTGTTTTTT. Its translation is CASSLVSREGGEKLFF. The chain couples TRBV7-2 to TRBJ1-4, with a tentative D call TRBD1 (6 bases). The CDR3 has 16 amino acids. V was pared by 1 base and J by 8 bases, with 17 bases between. Germline V gene lookup returns CDR1 SGHTA and CDR2 FQGNSA.

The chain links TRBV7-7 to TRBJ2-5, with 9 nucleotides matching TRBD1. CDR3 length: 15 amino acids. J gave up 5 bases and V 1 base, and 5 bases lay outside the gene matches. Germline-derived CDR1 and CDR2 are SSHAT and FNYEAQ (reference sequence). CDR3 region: CASSLGTGEWETQYF. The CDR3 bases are TGTGCCAGCAGCTTAGGGACAGGGGAGTGGGAGACCCAGTACTTC.

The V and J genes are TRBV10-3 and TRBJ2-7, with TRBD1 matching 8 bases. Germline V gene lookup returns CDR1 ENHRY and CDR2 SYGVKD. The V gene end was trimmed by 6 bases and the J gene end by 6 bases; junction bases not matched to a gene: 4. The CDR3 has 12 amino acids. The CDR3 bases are TGTGCCATCAGGGACAGGGTTGGCGAGCAGTACTTC. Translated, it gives CAIRDRVGEQYF.

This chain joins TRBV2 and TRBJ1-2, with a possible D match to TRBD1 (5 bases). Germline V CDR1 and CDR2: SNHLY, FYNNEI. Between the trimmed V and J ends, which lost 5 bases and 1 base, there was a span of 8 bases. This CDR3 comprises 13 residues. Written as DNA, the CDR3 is TGTGCCAGCAGTCTCGACAGTAACTATGGCTACACCTTC. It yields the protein CASSLDSNYGYTF.

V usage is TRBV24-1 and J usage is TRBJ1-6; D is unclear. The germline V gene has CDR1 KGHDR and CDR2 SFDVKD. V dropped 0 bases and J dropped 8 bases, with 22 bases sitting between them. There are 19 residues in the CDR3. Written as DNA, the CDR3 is TGTGCCACCAGTGATTTGTTGTGTTTTGGGCCAGGAATGGATTCACCCCTCCACTTT. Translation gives CATSDLLCFGPGMDSPLHF.

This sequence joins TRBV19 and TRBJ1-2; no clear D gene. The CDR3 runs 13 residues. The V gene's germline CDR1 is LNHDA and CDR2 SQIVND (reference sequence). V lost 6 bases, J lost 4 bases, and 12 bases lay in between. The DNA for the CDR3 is TGTGCCAGTAGGTACAGTCTCGGCTATGGCTACACCTTC. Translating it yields CASRYSLGYGYTF.

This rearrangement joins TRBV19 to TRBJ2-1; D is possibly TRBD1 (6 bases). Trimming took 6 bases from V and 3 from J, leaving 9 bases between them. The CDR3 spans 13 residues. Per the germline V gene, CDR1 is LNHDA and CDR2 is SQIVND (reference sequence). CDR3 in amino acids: CASRGGIYNEQFF. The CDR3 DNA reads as TGTGCCAGTAGAGGGGGAATCTACAATGAGCAGTTCTTC.

The CDR3 sequence is CASSQEGGAGADTQYF. For the CDR3, the DNA is TGTGCCAGCAGCCAAGAGGGGGGAGCCGGGGCAGATACGCAGTATTTT. This chain uses TRBV4-2 with TRBJ2-3, with D possibly TRBD2 on 6 matching bases. The germline V and J ends were trimmed by 0 bases and 4 bases, with 14 bases remaining between them. CDR1 is LGHNA, CDR2 YNFKEQ, per germline. The CDR3 has 16 amino acids.

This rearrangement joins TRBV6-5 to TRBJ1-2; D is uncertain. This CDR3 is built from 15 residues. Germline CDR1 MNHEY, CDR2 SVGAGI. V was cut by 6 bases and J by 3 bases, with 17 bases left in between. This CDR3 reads CASSTMGGLDYGYTF. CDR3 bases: TGTGCCAGCAGCACTATGGGAGGGTTGGACTATGGCTACACCTTC.

CDR3: CASSAGVAGENYNEQFF. The CDR3 DNA is TGTGCCAGCAGCGCAGGGGTGGCGGGGGAGAACTACAATGAGCAGTTCTTC. The V call is TRBV7-6, the J call TRBJ2-1; a weak D match, TRBD2 (7 bases). The CDR3 consists of 17 residues. Germline V gene lookup returns CDR1 SGHVS and CDR2 FNYEAQ. V was clipped by 5 bases and J by 3 bases, with 20 bases between them.

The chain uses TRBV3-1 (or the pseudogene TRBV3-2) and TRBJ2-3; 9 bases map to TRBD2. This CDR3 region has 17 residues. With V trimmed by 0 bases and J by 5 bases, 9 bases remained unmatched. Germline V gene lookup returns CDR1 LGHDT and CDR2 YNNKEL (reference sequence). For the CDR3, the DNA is TGTGCCAGCAGCCAAGAGGGGCGGGGGGGCTTCGAAGATACGCAGTATTTT. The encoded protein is CASSQEGRGGFEDTQYF.

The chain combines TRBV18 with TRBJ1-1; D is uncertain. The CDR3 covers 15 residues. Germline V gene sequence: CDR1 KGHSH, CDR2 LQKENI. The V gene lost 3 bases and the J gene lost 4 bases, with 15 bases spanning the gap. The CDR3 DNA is TGTGCCAGCTCACCGGCCCATTCGGGGAGCACTGAAGCTTTCTTT. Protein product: CASSPAHSGSTEAFF.

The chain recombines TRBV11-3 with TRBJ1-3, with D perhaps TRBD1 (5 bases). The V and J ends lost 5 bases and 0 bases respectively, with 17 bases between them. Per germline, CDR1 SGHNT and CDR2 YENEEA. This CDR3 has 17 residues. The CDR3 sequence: CASSLETDPFSGNTIYF. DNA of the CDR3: TGTGCCAGCAGCCTTGAGACAGACCCTTTCTCTGGAAACACCATATATTTT. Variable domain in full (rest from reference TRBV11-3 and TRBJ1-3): EAGVVQSPRYKIIEKKQPVAFWCNPISGHNTLYWYLQNLGQGPELLIRYENEEAVDDSQLPKDRFSAERLKGVDSTLKIQPAELGDSAVYLCASSLETDPFSGNTIYFGEGSWLTVV.

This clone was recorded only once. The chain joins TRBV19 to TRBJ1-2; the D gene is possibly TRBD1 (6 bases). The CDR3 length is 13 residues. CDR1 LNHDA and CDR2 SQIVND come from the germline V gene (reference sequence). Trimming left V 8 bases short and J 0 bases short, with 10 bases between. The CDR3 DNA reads TGTGCCAGTGGATACAGGGCTAACTATGGCTACACCTTC. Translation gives CASGYRANYGYTF.